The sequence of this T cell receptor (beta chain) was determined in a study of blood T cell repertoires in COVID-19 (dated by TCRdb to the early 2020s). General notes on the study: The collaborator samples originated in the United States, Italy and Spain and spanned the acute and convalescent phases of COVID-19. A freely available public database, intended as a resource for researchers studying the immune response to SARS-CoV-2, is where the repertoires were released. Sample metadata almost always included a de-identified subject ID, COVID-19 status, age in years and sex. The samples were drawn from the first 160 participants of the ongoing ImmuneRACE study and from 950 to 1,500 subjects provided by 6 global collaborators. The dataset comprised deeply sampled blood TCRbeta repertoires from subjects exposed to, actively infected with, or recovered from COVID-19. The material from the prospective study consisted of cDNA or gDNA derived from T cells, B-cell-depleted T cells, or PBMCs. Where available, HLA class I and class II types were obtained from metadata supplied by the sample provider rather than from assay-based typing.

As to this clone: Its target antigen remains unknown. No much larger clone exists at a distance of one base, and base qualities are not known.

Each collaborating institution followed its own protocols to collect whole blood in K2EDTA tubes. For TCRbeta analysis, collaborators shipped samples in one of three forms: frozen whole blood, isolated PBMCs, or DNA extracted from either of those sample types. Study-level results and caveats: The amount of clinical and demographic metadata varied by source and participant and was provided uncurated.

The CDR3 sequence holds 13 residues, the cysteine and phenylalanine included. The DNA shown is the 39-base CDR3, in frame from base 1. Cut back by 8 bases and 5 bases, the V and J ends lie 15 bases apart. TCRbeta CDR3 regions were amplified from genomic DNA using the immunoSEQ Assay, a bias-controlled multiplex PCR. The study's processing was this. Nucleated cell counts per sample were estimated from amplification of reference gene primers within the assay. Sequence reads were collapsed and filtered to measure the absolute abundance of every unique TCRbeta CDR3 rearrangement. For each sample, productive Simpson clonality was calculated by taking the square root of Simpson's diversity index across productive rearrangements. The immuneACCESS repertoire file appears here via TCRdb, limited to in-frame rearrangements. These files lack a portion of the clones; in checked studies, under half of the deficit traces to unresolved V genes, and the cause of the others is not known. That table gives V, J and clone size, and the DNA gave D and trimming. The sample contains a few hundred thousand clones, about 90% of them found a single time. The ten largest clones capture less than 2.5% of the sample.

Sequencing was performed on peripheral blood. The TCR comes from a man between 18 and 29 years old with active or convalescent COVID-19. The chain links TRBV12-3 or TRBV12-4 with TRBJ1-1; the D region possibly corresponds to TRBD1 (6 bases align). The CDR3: CASVTWGRTEAFF. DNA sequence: TGTGCCAGCGTGACCTGGGGGCGGACTGAAGCTTTCTTT.